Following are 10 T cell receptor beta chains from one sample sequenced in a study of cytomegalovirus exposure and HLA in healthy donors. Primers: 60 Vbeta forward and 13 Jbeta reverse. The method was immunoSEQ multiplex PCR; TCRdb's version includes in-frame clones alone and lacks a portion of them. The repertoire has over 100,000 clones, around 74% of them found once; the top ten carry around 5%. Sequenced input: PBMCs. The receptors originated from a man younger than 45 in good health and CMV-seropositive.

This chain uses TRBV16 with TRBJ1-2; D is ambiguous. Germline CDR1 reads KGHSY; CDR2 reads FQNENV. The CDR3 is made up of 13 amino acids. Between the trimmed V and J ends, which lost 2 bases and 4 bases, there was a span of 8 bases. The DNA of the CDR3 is TGTGCCAGCAGCCAAGCACAGATCTATGGCTACACCTTC. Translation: CASSQAQIYGYTF. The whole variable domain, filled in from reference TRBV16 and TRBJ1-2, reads GEEVAQTPKHLVRGEGQKAKLYCAPIKGHSYVFWYQQVLKNEFKFLISFQNENVFDETGMPKERFSAKCLPNSPCSLEIQATKLEDSAVYFCASSQAQIYGYTFGSGTRLTVV.

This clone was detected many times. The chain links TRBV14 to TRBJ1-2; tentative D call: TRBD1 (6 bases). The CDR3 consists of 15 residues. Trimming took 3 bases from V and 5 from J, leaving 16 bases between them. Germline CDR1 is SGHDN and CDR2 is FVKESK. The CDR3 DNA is TGTGCCAGCAGCCAGTCTGGGGGACAATTATATGGCTACACCTTC. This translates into CASSQSGGQLYGYTF.

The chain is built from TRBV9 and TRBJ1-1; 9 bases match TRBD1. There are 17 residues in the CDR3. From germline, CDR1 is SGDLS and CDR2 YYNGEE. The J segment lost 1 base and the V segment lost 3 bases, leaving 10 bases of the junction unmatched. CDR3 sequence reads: CASSEHRDRVRNTEAFF. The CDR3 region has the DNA TGTGCCAGCAGCGAACACCGGGACAGGGTTAGGAACACTGAAGCTTTCTTT. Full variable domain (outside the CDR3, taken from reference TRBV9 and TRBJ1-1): DSGVTQTPKHLITATGQRVTLRCSPRSGDLSVYWYQQSLDQGLQFLIQYYNGEERAKGNILERFSAQQFPDLHSELNLSSLELGDSALYFCASSEHRDRVRNTEAFFGQGTRLTVV.

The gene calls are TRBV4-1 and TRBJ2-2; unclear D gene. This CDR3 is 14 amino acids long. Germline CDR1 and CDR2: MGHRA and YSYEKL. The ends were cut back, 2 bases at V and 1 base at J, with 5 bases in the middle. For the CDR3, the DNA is TGCGCCAGCAGCCAACTACGGAACACCGGGGAGCTGTTTTTT. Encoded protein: CASSQLRNTGELFF.

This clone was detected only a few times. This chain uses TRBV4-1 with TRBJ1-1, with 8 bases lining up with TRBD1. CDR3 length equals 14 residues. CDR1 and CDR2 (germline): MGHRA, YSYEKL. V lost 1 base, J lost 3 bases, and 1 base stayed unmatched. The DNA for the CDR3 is TGCGCCAGCAGCCAAGTGACAGGGGACACTGAAGCTTTCTTT. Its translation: CASSQVTGDTEAFF.

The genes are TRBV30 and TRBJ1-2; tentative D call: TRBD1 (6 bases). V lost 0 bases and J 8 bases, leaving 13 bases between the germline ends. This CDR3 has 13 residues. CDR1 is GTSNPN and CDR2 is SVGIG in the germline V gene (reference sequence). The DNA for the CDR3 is TGTGCCTGGAGTGTACACAGGGAGGGGGGCTACACCTTC. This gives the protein CAWSVHREGGYTF.

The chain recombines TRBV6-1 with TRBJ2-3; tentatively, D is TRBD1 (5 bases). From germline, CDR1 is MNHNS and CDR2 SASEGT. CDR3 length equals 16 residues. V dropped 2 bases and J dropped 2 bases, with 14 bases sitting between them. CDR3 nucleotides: TGTGCCAGCAGTGAAATGGTTGCAGGGCCCACAGATACGCAGTATTTT. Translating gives CASSEMVAGPTDTQYF.

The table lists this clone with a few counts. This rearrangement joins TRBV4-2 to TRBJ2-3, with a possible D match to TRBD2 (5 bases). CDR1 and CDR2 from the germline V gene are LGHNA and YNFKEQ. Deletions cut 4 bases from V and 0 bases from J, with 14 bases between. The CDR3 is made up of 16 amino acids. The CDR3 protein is CASSPRAGRSTDTQYF. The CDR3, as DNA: TGTGCCAGCAGCCCCCGGGCGGGTCGGAGCACAGATACGCAGTATTTT.

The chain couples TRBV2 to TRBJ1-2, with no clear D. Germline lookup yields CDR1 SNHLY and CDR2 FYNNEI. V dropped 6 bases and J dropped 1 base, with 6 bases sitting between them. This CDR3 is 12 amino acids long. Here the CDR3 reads CASRPDNYGYTF. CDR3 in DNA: TGTGCCAGCAGACCAGATAACTATGGCTACACCTTC.

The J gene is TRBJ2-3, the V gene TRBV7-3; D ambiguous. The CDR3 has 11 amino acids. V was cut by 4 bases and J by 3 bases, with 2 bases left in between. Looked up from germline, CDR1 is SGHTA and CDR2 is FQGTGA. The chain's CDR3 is CASSSTDTQYF. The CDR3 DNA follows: TGTGCCAGCAGCTCAACAGATACGCAGTATTTT.